This is a list of T cell receptor beta chains from one sample in a study of identical twins. One entry per CDR3 protein results from TCRdb running MiXCR on the 5' RACE reads. The data show approximately 670,000 distinct CDR3 sequences, with roughly 6.2% seen just once and 1.5% to 2% held by the top ten. Sequencing was performed on naive T cells sorted from blood. Source of these receptors: a man younger than 35 in good health. CDR3s include the opening cysteine and the closing phenylalanine or tryptophan. D genes are given only for firm matches. Clone size is stated in some rows and not others, as once, few, many or a class when expanded.

>TRBV29-1|-|TRBJ2-2|few
TGCAGCGTTGAAGATCCATGGGGCACCGGGGAGCTGTTTTTT
CSVEDPWGTGELFF
>TRBV20-1|-|TRBJ1-4|many
TGCAGTGCTAGAGATAGAAGGGTTTCCAATGAAAAACTGTTTTTT
CSARDRRVSNEKLFF
>TRBV14|-|TRBJ2-3|-
TGTGCCAGCAGCCAAGCAGGAGCTACGCAGTATTTT
CASSQAGATQYF
>TRBV12-3/TRBV12-4|TRBD1|TRBJ1-1|many
TGTGCCAGCAGTGGATGGACAGGGGTGAACACTGAAGCTTTCTTT
CASSGWTGVNTEAFF
>TRBV4-3|TRBD1|TRBJ2-2|many
TGCGCCAGCAGCCAAGACGATACAGGGGAAGATGGCACCGGGGAGCTGTTTTTT
CASSQDDTGEDGTGELFF
>TRBV2|-|TRBJ1-4|-
TGTGCCAGCACCAGGGGTCAGGGTGAAAAACTGTTTTTT
CASTRGQGEKLFF
>TRBV6-1|-|TRBJ2-1|few
TGTGCCAGCAGTCCGACAGGTTACCATGAGCAGTTCTTC
CASSPTGYHEQFF
>TRBV28|TRBD2|TRBJ2-7|many
TGTGCCAGCAGCCCAAGCGGGAGCTCCCACGAGCAGTACTTC
CASSPSGSSHEQYF
>TRBV4-1|-|TRBJ2-1|many
TGCGCCAGCAGCCAAGATATAGGGTTAAATGAGCAGTTCTTC
CASSQDIGLNEQFF
>TRBV5-1|TRBD1|TRBJ1-2|-
TGCGCCAGCAGCTTGAGGTCGGGACAGGGGGCGCGAGGCTACACCTTC
CASSLRSGQGARGYTF
>TRBV5-1|TRBD1|TRBJ2-3|many
TGCGCCAGCAGCTTGGAAAGGGGGCGGTACAGCACAGATACGCAGTATTTT
CASSLERGRYSTDTQYF
>TRBV4-2|TRBD2|TRBJ2-1|many
TGTGCCAGCAGCCACCCGGGGGTAGCGGGAGTTAGTGAGCAGTTCTTC
CASSHPGVAGVSEQFF
>TRBV5-1|-|TRBJ2-3|many
TGCGCCAGCAGCTTAATACGGGAGAGGAAGACAGATACGCAGTATTTT
CASSLIRERKTDTQYF
>TRBV10-3|TRBD2|TRBJ2-7|-
TGTGCCATCAGTGGGGTATCGGGAGGGCCACACGAGCAGGACTTC
CAISGVSGGPHEQDF
>TRBV5-4|TRBD1|TRBJ1-2|-
TGTGCCAGCAGCTTCGGACAGGGAGTCTATGGCTACACCTTC
CASSFGQGVYGYTF
>TRBV28|TRBD2|TRBJ2-7|few
TGTGCCAGCAGTTGGAACGGACTAGGACGGGACGAGCAGTACTTC
CASSWNGLGRDEQYF
>TRBV20-1|TRBD1|TRBJ1-5|-
TGCAGTGCTAGAGATCCGGACAGGTTCAATCAGCCCCAGCATTTT
CSARDPDRFNQPQHF
>TRBV6-5|TRBD1|TRBJ2-3|many
TGTGCCAGCAGTTCCCTTAGGAAAGGGGGCACGCAGTATTTT
CASSSLRKGGTQYF
>TRBV15|-|TRBJ1-1|-
TGTGCCACCAGCAGTGGGGGCGGAGGGGTGACTGAAGCTTTCTTT
CATSSGGGGVTEAFF
>TRBV7-2|-|TRBJ1-6|many
TGTGCCAGCAGCTGGGTCGACCCACCCCTCCACTTT
CASSWVDPPLHF
>TRBV6-1|TRBD2|TRBJ2-1|many
TGTGCCAGCAGTAAAGGGACTAGCGGGAGAAATGAGCAGTTCTTC
CASSKGTSGRNEQFF
>TRBV5-6|-|TRBJ2-6|few
TGTGCCAGCAGCCTGCGACCGGACTCTGGGGCCAACGTCCTGACTTTC
CASSLRPDSGANVLTF
>TRBV12-3/TRBV12-4|-|TRBJ2-2|many
TGTGCCAGCAGTTTATTCGGCCTTGGGAACACCGGGGAGCTGTTTTTT
CASSLFGLGNTGELFF
>TRBV11-1|TRBD1|TRBJ2-1|-
TGTGCCAGCAGCCGTACCCGGGACAGGGAACGCAATGAGCAGTTCTTC
CASSRTRDRERNEQFF
>TRBV12-3/TRBV12-4|-|TRBJ2-4|many
TGTGCCAGTACCCTCGGGGCTAGCCTTAACATTCAGTACTTC
CASTLGASLNIQYF
>TRBV11-2|-|TRBJ2-7|many
TGTGCCAGCAGCCCAAGGAACAGAGAGTACGAGCAGTACTTC
CASSPRNREYEQYF
>TRBV29-1|TRBD2|TRBJ2-7|many
TGCAGCGTGGGGGGACTACTCCTCGAAGAGCAGTACTTC
CSVGGLLLEEQYF
>TRBV7-3|-|TRBJ1-3|-
TGTGCCAGCAGCTTACTCCTAGGGAACACCATATATTTT
CASSLLLGNTIYF
>TRBV19|-|TRBJ1-1|-
TGTGCCAGTAGTATAGGCGCGACAGGCTACACTGAAGCTTTCTTT
CASSIGATGYTEAFF
>TRBV11-2|-|TRBJ2-5|few
TGTGCCAGCAGCTTAGAAACAGGGATTTTCCAAGAGACCCAGTACTTC
CASSLETGIFQETQYF
>TRBV10-3|-|TRBJ2-7|-
TGTGCCATCAGGAAGACAGGATACGAGCAGTACTTC
CAIRKTGYEQYF
>TRBV20-1|-|TRBJ1-2|few
TGCAGTGCTAGGACCCCGGGAGCAAACTATGGCTACACCTTC
CSARTPGANYGYTF
>TRBV20-1|TRBD2|TRBJ2-3|many
TGCAGTGCCCCGGGGGAGGGGACTAGCACAGATACGCAGTATTTT
CSAPGEGTSTDTQYF
>TRBV27|TRBD1|TRBJ1-2|few
TGTGCCAGCAGACGGACAGGGGGCAATCTAAACACCTTC
CASRRTGGNLNTF
>TRBV12-3/TRBV12-4|TRBD1|TRBJ2-3|-
TGTGCCAGCAGCCAACAGGGGGATACGCAGTATTTT
CASSQQGDTQYF
>TRBV15|TRBD1|TRBJ1-4|many
TGTGCCACCAGCAGCGACAGGGATAATGAAAAACTGTTTTTT
CATSSDRDNEKLFF
>TRBV29-1|-|TRBJ2-1|many
TGCAGCGTTGAAGGACGACAGTACAATGAGCAGTTCTTC
CSVEGRQYNEQFF
>TRBV7-8|-|TRBJ1-3|-
TGTGCCAGCAGCTTAGATGGCAGGGCTGGAAACACCATATATTTT
CASSLDGRAGNTIYF
>TRBV20-1|TRBD2|TRBJ2-1|many
TGCAGTGCTAGTAATCGTCCTAGCGGGAGGACCAATGAGCAGTTCTTC
CSASNRPSGRTNEQFF
>TRBV6-5|TRBD1|TRBJ1-5|many
TGTGCCAGCAGTTACTCACAGGGGGCTTTGTATCAGCCCCAGCATTTT
CASSYSQGALYQPQHF
>TRBV6-1|-|TRBJ1-5|few
TGTGCCAGCAGTGAACAAGACAATCAGCCCCAGCATTTT
CASSEQDNQPQHF
>TRBV20-1|-|TRBJ2-1|many
TGCAGTGCTAGCCAACCTATAGGGTACAATGAGCAGTTCTTC
CSASQPIGYNEQFF